This T cell receptor (beta chain) was captured by sequencing in a study of vaccination and CD4 T cells after COVID-19. Background on the study: Convalescent donors totaled six males and four females, including two who were Hispanic.

Between the trimmed V and J ends, which lost 5 bases and 1 base, there was a span of 12 bases. The CDR3 loop spans 15 amino acids. Worth noting for this clonotype: Its specificity is unknown.

Treatment given: approximately nine-day PBMC culture with coronavirus spike peptide pools or control peptides (ViraFEST assay). Cultured CD4+ T-cell DNA underwent Oncomine TCR Beta short-read sequencing. Each CDR3 protein is one row after TCRdb ran MiXCR on the PCR reads. Here the sample spans under 30,000 distinct CDR3 sequences, roughly 40% being singletons. V is TRBV12-3 or TRBV12-4 and J is TRBJ2-1; D might be TRBD1 (5 bases). The sequence was collected from a human donor who had recovered from COVID-19. Specimen: CD4+ T cells from blood, cultured in vitro. The CDR3 DNA follows: TGTGCCAGCAGTCCTCAGGGTAATTCCTACAATGAGCAGTTCTTC. The encoded protein is CASSPQGNSYNEQFF.